The clone carrying this T cell receptor beta chain is medium-sized. The data were obtained in a study of graft-versus-host responses after intestinal transplantation. Study context: Each recipient received a multivisceral, liver-intestinal, or isolated intestinal graft. Each patient got anti-thymocyte globulin induction, then tacrolimus and steroids for three to four years.

Notes on the study in general: Where graft-donor T cell macrochimerism was present, patients had high graft-versus-host to host-versus-graft clonal ratios in allografts.

Produced via immunoSEQ multiplex PCR; TCRdb's table is partial and in-frame only. Here the sample spans 20,000 to 25,000 clones, about 39% being singletons. V was pared by 2 bases and J by 0 bases, with 8 bases between. The CDR3 sequence is 14 residues long. In germline, CDR1 is ENHRY, CDR2 SYGVKD. This TCR derives from a human patient who received an intestinal transplant. Source: alloreactive CD4+ T cells from a mixed lymphocyte reaction culture, taken before intestinal transplant. Sample subset: CFSE-low proliferating T cells sorted from roughly six-day pre-transplant mixed lymphocyte reaction (GvH or HvG direction). The chain employs TRBV10-3 and TRBJ2-7; D is perhaps TRBD2 (6 bases). The CDR3 sequence: CAISEPGLSYEQYF. The CDR3 nucleotides are TGTGCCATCAGTGAGCCGGGACTCTCCTACGAGCAGTACTTC.